Presented here are 30 T cell receptor beta chains from one specimen sequenced in a study of T cell responses to AZD1222 COVID-19 vaccine. Measured with immunoSEQ multiplex PCR; TCRdb has only the in-frame clones, and not every one. The top ten hold roughly 16% of the sample, which has around 61,000 clones, 75% to 90% seen once. This material consisted of peripheral blood, taken on day 0 of AZD1222 vaccination. The receptors come from an adult in good health.

The chain has TRBV6-8 and TRBJ1-4, with D tentatively TRBD1 (6 bases). The germline CDR1 and CDR2 sequences are MNHGY and SAAAGT. CDR3 length equals 14 residues. The V end lost 6 bases, the J end lost 4 bases, and 12 bases lay between the germline ends. The CDR3 region has the DNA TGTGCCAGCAGCTCCGACAGGCGTAATGAAAAACTGTTTTTT. It specifies CASSSDRRNEKLFF.

The chain joins TRBV5-5 to TRBJ1-4; D gene ambiguous. Per the germline V gene, CDR1 is SGHKS and CDR2 is YYEKEE (reference sequence). This CDR3 spans 11 amino acids. V gave up 5 bases and J gave up 4 bases, with 3 bases separating them. The chain's CDR3 is CASRSNEKLFF. In DNA form, the CDR3 reads TGTGCCAGCAGGAGTAATGAAAAACTGTTTTTT.

This sequence joins TRBV7-8 and TRBJ1-2; D is ambiguous. The CDR3 spans 14 residues. The V end was cut by 1 base, the J end by 0 bases, with 6 bases between. Per germline, CDR1 SGHVS and CDR2 FQNEAQ. The chain's CDR3 is CASSLGGANYGYTF. CDR3 DNA sequence: TGTGCCAGCAGCTTAGGTGGGGCTAACTATGGCTACACCTTC.

The chain links TRBV5-1 to TRBJ2-2, with 8 nucleotides matching TRBD1. V was pared by 3 bases and J by 6 bases, with 7 bases of the junction left unmatched. This CDR3 spans 15 amino acids. The germline CDR1 and CDR2 sequences are SGHRS and YFSETQ. CDR3 protein: CASSSSGGEAGELFF. The CDR3, as DNA: TGCGCCAGCAGCTCATCAGGGGGCGAAGCCGGGGAGCTGTTTTTT.

This chain links TRBV19 with TRBJ2-6, with TRBD2 identical over 8 bases. CDR1 and CDR2 from the germline V gene are LNHDA and SQIVND (reference sequence). J was trimmed by 3 bases and V by 5 bases; bases with no gene match: 12. The CDR3 extends over 18 amino acids. The CDR3 bases are TGTGCCAGTAGTCCTCGGGAGGGCCCTACCTATGGGGCCAACGTCCTGACTTTC. Translating gives CASSPREGPTYGANVLTF.

The chain combines TRBV4-1 with TRBJ2-2; 12 positions agree with TRBD2. CDR3 length: 17 amino acids. Trimming took 5 bases from V and 5 from J; bases not matched to a gene: 9. From germline, CDR1 is MGHRA and CDR2 YSYEKL. The CDR3 bases are TGCGCCAGCAGCTCTCGGCTAGCGGGGGGGCCAACCGGGGAGCTGTTTTTT. It yields the protein CASSSRLAGGPTGELFF.

This clone was detected once. The V and J genes are TRBV19 and TRBJ1-1, with 10 positions matching TRBD1. The ends lost 3 bases at V and 5 bases at J; junction bases unmatched: 6. Germline assignment: CDR1 LNHDA and CDR2 SQIVND (reference sequence). This CDR3 is 15 amino acids long. The CDR3 DNA sequence: TGTGCCAGTAGTATTCCTCCGGGACAGGGGACTGAAGCTTTCTTT. Encoded protein: CASSIPPGQGTEAFF.

The rearrangement uses TRBV3-1 (or the pseudogene TRBV3-2) and TRBJ2-3; a possible D gene is TRBD1 (7 bases). The germline V and J ends were trimmed by 0 bases and 2 bases, with 12 bases remaining between them. Germline lookup yields CDR1 LGHDT and CDR2 YNNKEL (reference sequence). This CDR3 spans 16 amino acids. CDR3 bases: TGTGCCAGCAGCCAAGATCAGGGGGGTATCACAGATACGCAGTATTTT. The encoded protein is CASSQDQGGITDTQYF.

The chain combines TRBV11-3 with TRBJ2-2; D unclear. The CDR3 sequence is 13 residues long. Germline V gene data show CDR1 as SGHNT and CDR2 as YENEEA. The ends were cut back, 2 bases at V and 5 bases at J, with 6 bases in the middle. The CDR3 loop reads CASSLNPTGELFF. Here the CDR3 DNA reads TGTGCCAGCAGCTTAAATCCTACCGGGGAGCTGTTTTTT.

The rearrangement joins TRBV11-2 to TRBJ2-7; the D gene could be TRBD1 or TRBD2 (5 bases each). Per germline, CDR1 SGHAT and CDR2 FQNNGV. This CDR3 region has 15 residues. Trimming took 0 bases from V and 1 from J, leaving 10 bases between them. The CDR3 sequence is CASSLEGTWSYEQYF. The CDR3 region has the DNA TGTGCCAGCAGCTTAGAGGGGACCTGGTCCTACGAGCAGTACTTC.

In DNA, the CDR3 is TGCGCCAGCAGTGAGTCGGGCAAGAACACTGAAGCTTTCTTT. It codes for CASSESGKNTEAFF. The rearrangement joins TRBV10-1 to TRBJ1-1; D remains unclear. Germline CDR1 is WNHNN and CDR2 is SYGVQD (reference sequence). The CDR3 length is 14 residues. V shed 0 bases and J shed 1 base, with 6 bases lying between them.

The chain recombines TRBV3-1 (or the pseudogene TRBV3-2) with TRBJ2-2, with 10 bases fitting TRBD2. V shed 2 bases, J shed 5 bases, and the junction held 5 bases outside the gene matches. The germline V gene has CDR1 LGHDT and CDR2 YNNKEL (reference sequence). The CDR3 has 16 residues. In DNA form, the CDR3 reads TGTGCCAGCAGCCAACGGGGACTAGCGATGACCGGGGAGCTGTTTTTT. Encoded protein: CASSQRGLAMTGELFF.

In this sample, this clone turned up once. This sequence joins TRBV10-2 and TRBJ2-1; no firm D call. Looked up from germline, CDR1 is WSHSY and CDR2 is SAAADI. This CDR3 spans 11 amino acids. Trimming pared 7 bases from V and 7 bases from J, leaving 8 bases between. CDR3 nucleotides: TGCGCCAGCACCCTTGGAAATGAGCAGTTCTTC. Amino acids: CASTLGNEQFF.

This chain joins TRBV27 and TRBJ1-5, with 7 bases fitting TRBD1. CDR3 length equals 14 residues. V lost 4 bases to trimming and J lost 6 bases; unmatched junction nucleotides: 6. Per germline, CDR1 MNHEY and CDR2 SMNVEV (reference sequence). Written as DNA, the CDR3 is TGTGCCAGCAGTTCGACGACAGGGAGTCAGCCCCAGCATTTT. It codes for CASSSTTGSQPQHF.

The chain recombines TRBV6-5 with TRBJ1-6; D unclear. Trimming shortened V by 5 bases and J by 0 bases, and 8 bases separated the two germline ends. The germline gives CDR1 MNHEY, CDR2 SVGAGI. This CDR3 comprises 15 residues. The CDR3 DNA is TGTGCCAGCAGTACCAGGAGCTCCTATAATTCACCCCTCCACTTT. Its translation is CASSTRSSYNSPLHF.

The chain carries TRBV6-5 and TRBJ1-3; D ambiguous. Germline CDR1 MNHEY, CDR2 SVGAGI. Trimming removed 7 bases from V and 4 bases from J, with 5 bases in between. The CDR3 is 11 amino acids. The CDR3 is CASITGNTIYF. The CDR3 DNA reads as TGTGCCAGCATTACAGGAAACACCATATATTTT.

The chain couples TRBV5-6 to TRBJ1-1; no reliable D call. The CDR3 consists of 12 residues. V was cut by 0 bases and J by 8 bases, with 8 bases left in between. Per germline, CDR1 SGHDT and CDR2 YYEEEE. The CDR3 sequence is CASSLVTGEAFF. For the CDR3, the DNA is TGTGCCAGCAGCTTGGTGACGGGGGAAGCTTTCTTT.

This chain links TRBV6-2 or TRBV6-3 with TRBJ2-7, with a tentative D call TRBD1 (5 bases). Per the germline V gene, CDR1 is MNHEY and CDR2 is SVGEGT. Trimming took 4 bases from V and 3 from J, leaving 13 bases between them. CDR3 length: 14 amino acids. CDR3 residues: CASSSTVQFYEQYF. The CDR3 bases are TGTGCCAGCAGTTCGACAGTCCAATTCTACGAGCAGTACTTC.

J is TRBJ2-1 and V is TRBV6-1; tentatively, D is TRBD1 (5 bases). CDR1 is MNHNS and CDR2 is SASEGT in the germline V gene. The CDR3 covers 12 residues. V gave up 2 bases and J gave up 9 bases, with 8 bases separating them. The CDR3, as DNA: TGTGCCAGCAGTGAACCGGACACTGAGCAGTTCTTC. This codes for CASSEPDTEQFF.

J is TRBJ2-7 and V is TRBV5-6; D call uncertain. This CDR3 contains 16 residues. CDR1 and CDR2 from the germline V gene are SGHDT and YYEEEE. V was pared by 1 base and J by 0 bases, with 14 bases between. The CDR3 here is CASSLKAGTTSYEQYF. The CDR3 DNA reads TGTGCCAGCAGCTTGAAGGCAGGAACGACCTCCTACGAGCAGTACTTC.

This sequence joins TRBV19 and TRBJ1-6, with TRBD1 matching 8 bases. This CDR3 has 15 residues. In germline, CDR1 is LNHDA, CDR2 SQIVND (reference sequence). With V trimmed by 6 bases and J by 7 bases, 8 bases remained unmatched. CDR3 bases: TGTGCCAGTAGAGGACAGGGAGGAAGGAATTCACCCCTCCACTTT. Translated: CASRGQGGRNSPLHF.

The chain joins TRBV27 to TRBJ2-2; TRBD2 matches 14 bases. Germline V gene lookup returns CDR1 MNHEY and CDR2 SMNVEV (reference sequence). The CDR3 is 18 amino acids. Unmatched junction bases numbered 5, after V lost 5 bases and J lost 0 bases. This CDR3 is CASSPRLAGGTNTGELFF. The CDR3 DNA follows: TGTGCCAGCAGTCCTCGACTAGCGGGGGGGACGAACACCGGGGAGCTGTTTTTT.

The V gene is TRBV19, the J gene TRBJ2-3; D assignment may be TRBD1 or TRBD2 (5 bases each). CDR3 length: 16 amino acids. Trimming left V 5 bases short and J 3 bases short, with 18 bases between. Germline V gives CDR1 LNHDA, CDR2 SQIVND (reference sequence). As DNA, the CDR3 is TGTGCCAGTAGTTTACTCCGGGACGGCCGTACAGATACGCAGTATTTT. Translation: CASSLLRDGRTDTQYF.

This chain connects TRBV7-9 to TRBJ1-2; 9 nucleotides line up with TRBD1. CDR1 SEHNR and CDR2 FQNEAQ come from the germline V gene (reference sequence). The CDR3 totals 15 residues. V was pared by 2 bases and J by 3 bases, with 4 bases of the junction left unmatched. The CDR3 bases are TGTGCCAGCAGCTTAACAGGGGGCGATGACTATGGCTACACCTTC. It translates to CASSLTGGDDYGYTF.

This chain joins TRBV14 and TRBJ2-3, with D possibly TRBD1 on 5 matching bases. Germline lookup yields CDR1 SGHDN and CDR2 FVKESK. The CDR3 length is 13 residues. Trimming removed 0 bases at V and 5 bases at J, with 6 bases between. The DNA of the CDR3 is TGTGCCAGCAGCCAAGATCAGGGAGATACGCAGTATTTT. Protein product: CASSQDQGDTQYF.

V gene TRBV5-4 combines with J gene TRBJ2-7; D is unresolved. CDR1 is SGHNT and CDR2 is YYREEE in the germline V gene (reference sequence). Trimming removed 2 bases at V and 2 bases at J, with 14 bases between. The CDR3 runs to 15 residues. The CDR3 region is CASSLESREPYEQYF. Written as DNA, the CDR3 is TGTGCCAGCAGCTTAGAGAGTCGCGAACCCTACGAGCAGTACTTC. Looking up the rest from reference TRBV5-4 and TRBJ2-7 gives the full variable domain: ETGVTQSPTHLIKTRGQQVTLRCSSQSGHNTVSWYQQALGQGPQFIFQYYREEENGRGNFPPRFSGLQFPNYSSELNVNALELDDSALYLCASSLESREPYEQYFGPGTRLTVT.

V gene TRBV6-1 combines with J gene TRBJ2-6, with D unresolved. The ends were cut back, 1 base at V and 1 base at J, with 5 bases in the middle. Germline CDR1 is MNHNS and CDR2 is SASEGT. CDR3 length: 15 residues. CDR3 amino acids: CASSEGQSGANVLTF. The CDR3 DNA is TGTGCCAGCAGTGAAGGACAATCTGGGGCCAACGTCCTGACTTTC.

The chain joins TRBV29-1 to TRBJ1-2, with TRBD1 identical over 9 bases. CDR1 and CDR2 from the germline V gene are SQVTM and ANQGSEA. The junction had 10 bases not matched to a gene; V was cut back by 6 bases and J by 8 bases. CDR3 length: 13 residues. The CDR3 reads CSVVDRGRGGYTF. For the CDR3, the DNA is TGCAGCGTCGTGGACAGGGGAAGAGGGGGCTACACCTTC. The entire variable domain, with the rest obtained from reference TRBV29-1 and TRBJ1-2, is as follows: SAVISQKPSRDICQRGTSLTIQCQVDSQVTMMFWYRQQPGQSLTLIATANQGSEATYESGFVIDKFPISRPNLTFSTLTVSNMSPEDSSIYLCSVVDRGRGGYTFGSGTRLTVV.

This clone was picked up a small number of times. The V and J genes are TRBV4-1 and TRBJ2-1; 15 nucleotides align to TRBD2. This CDR3 region has 20 residues. The germline gives CDR1 MGHRA, CDR2 YSYEKL. The V gene end was trimmed by 3 bases and the J gene end by 0 bases; junction bases not matched to a gene: 9. For the CDR3, the DNA is TGCGCCAGCAGCCACCTAATCGGGACTAGCGGGGGGAGCTCCTACAATGAGCAGTTCTTC. Its translation: CASSHLIGTSGGSSYNEQFF.

A remark on this clone: The same CDR3 can be traced to other DNA sequences in this sample. The DNA of the CDR3 is TGTGCCAGCAGCCCAGGCAGAGGCTACACCTTC. It specifies CASSPGRGYTF. V gene TRBV3-1 (or the pseudogene TRBV3-2) combines with J gene TRBJ1-2; D uncertain. The CDR3 has 11 amino acids. The germline V gene has CDR1 LGHDT and CDR2 YNNKEL (reference sequence). Trimming took 4 bases from V and 8 from J, leaving 8 bases between them.